The rows below give T cell receptor beta chains drawn from one sample of a study of blood T cell repertoires in COVID-19. Only in-frame clones appear in the TCRdb table, and some are missing; sequencing was by immunoSEQ multiplex PCR. The data hold 120,000 or so clones, with around three quarters observed a single time. Sequencing used peripheral blood. The receptors come from a man aged 40-49 years with active or convalescent COVID-19. Both conserved end residues are part of each CDR3. Each record gives: clone size, V gene, J gene, D gene, CDR3 DNA, CDR3 protein. The D gene is left open where the match is weak. Size is omitted from some rows. Given values are once, few, many or a class for expanded clones.

>few|TRBV6-5|TRBJ1-2|TRBD1
TGTGCCAGCAGGGGACAGGGAAGGTATGGCTACACCTTC
CASRGQGRYGYTF
>.|TRBV24-1|TRBJ1-5|TRBD1
TGTGCCACCAGTGATTTGGACAGGGAGGAGGGACCCCAGCATTTT
CATSDLDREEGPQHF
>.|TRBV2|TRBJ2-5|TRBD2
TGTGCCAGCAGTGATTTAGGACTAGCGGGGGAGTACCAAGAGACCCAGTACTTC
CASSDLGLAGEYQETQYF
>.|TRBV6-5|TRBJ2-1|TRBD2
TGTGCCAGCAGGCTAGCGGGGCTTTACAATGAGCAGTTCTTC
CASRLAGLYNEQFF
>.|TRBV11-2|TRBJ2-7|TRBD1
TGTGCCAGCAGCTGGAGGACAGGGGCCGAGCAGTACTTC
CASSWRTGAEQYF
>.|TRBV30|TRBJ1-3|.
TGTGCCTGGACCTCCGGGACTCCCGAGGGCACCATATATTTT
CAWTSGTPEGTIYF
>once|TRBV12-5|TRBJ1-5|.
TGTGCTAGTGGTTTGGCCCCCCTTTTGGGGGGACGGGGGCCCCAGCATTTT
CASGLAPLLGGRGPQHF
>once|TRBV6-5|TRBJ1-2|TRBD1
TGTGCCAGCAGTCGCGACAGGGGCGACTACACCTTC
CASSRDRGDYTF
>few|TRBV2|TRBJ1-3|.
TGTGCCAGCAGGTATACCGGGATCTCTGGAAACACCATATATTTT
CASRYTGISGNTIYF
>few|TRBV5-7|TRBJ2-7|.
TGTGCCAGCAGCTTGATACCAGGGAACCACGAGCAGTACTTC
CASSLIPGNHEQYF
>once|TRBV19|TRBJ2-7|.
TGTGCCAGTAGTGCTAAACAGGGCTCCTACGAGCAGTACTTC
CASSAKQGSYEQYF
>.|TRBV19|TRBJ1-1|.
TGTGCCAGTAGTATAGACCAGGGTTGGGGAAACACTGAAGCTTTCTTT
CASSIDQGWGNTEAFF
>.|TRBV19|TRBJ1-4|.
TGTGCCAGTAGTATAGAAGGGGCTAAACTGTTTTTT
CASSIEGAKLFF
>.|TRBV7-3|TRBJ2-7|.
TGTGCCAGCAGCCAAGAGGCCACAACCGGGATGTTCTTC
CASSQEATTGMFF
>.|TRBV11-2|TRBJ2-7|.
TGTGCCAGCAGCTTAGATGGTGGGCAGGGCTACGAGCAGTACTTC
CASSLDGGQGYEQYF
>.|TRBV7-9|TRBJ1-2|.
TGTGCCAGCAGCTCCACGGCCCGGGGGGAGGCTAATGGCTACACCTTC
CASSSTARGEANGYTF
>.|TRBV7-9|TRBJ1-4|.
TGTGCCAGCAGCTTAGCCCCGACGTCTGGGGGCTATTTGTTTTTT
CASSLAPTSGGYLFF
>.|TRBV7-3|TRBJ2-7|TRBD1
TGTGCCAGCAGCTTGGCCGGGACAGGGGGCCGCGAGCAGTACTTC
CASSLAGTGGREQYF
>.|TRBV29-1|TRBJ1-2|.
TGCAGCGCTGCGGACAGCTATGGCTACACCTTC
CSAADSYGYTF
>.|TRBV4-1|TRBJ2-7|.
TGCGCCAGCAGCCAAGATGGTAGCTCCTACGAGCAGTACTTC
CASSQDGSSYEQYF
>.|TRBV3-1/TRBV3-2|TRBJ1-6|.
TGTGCCAGCAGCCAAGTAGGGAGAATTAGTCCCCTCCACTTT
CASSQVGRISPLHF
>.|TRBV11-2|TRBJ1-5|.
TGTGCCAGCAGCGAGCAGGATCGCCAGCCCCAGCATTTT
CASSEQDRQPQHF
>few|TRBV30|TRBJ2-7|TRBD1
TGTGCCTGGAGTCTGGGGGACAGCTACGAGCAGTACTTC
CAWSLGDSYEQYF
>few|TRBV19|TRBJ1-2|TRBD1
TGTGCCAGTAGTATAGCAGGGGGCGAGTATGGCTACACCTTC
CASSIAGGEYGYTF
>.|TRBV4-2|TRBJ2-5|.
TGTGCCAGCAGCCAAGAAACAGAGCCTACAGAGACCCAGTACTTC
CASSQETEPTETQYF
>.|TRBV5-1|TRBJ2-5|.
TGCGCCAGCAGCCTAGGACAAGAACAAGAGACCCAGTACTTC
CASSLGQEQETQYF
>.|TRBV6-5|TRBJ1-6|.
TGTGCCAGCAGTCCCCGACTGCCTCCCGGGTCACCCCTCCACTTT
CASSPRLPPGSPLHF
>few|TRBV4-1|TRBJ1-6|.
TGCGCCAGCAGCCCAGGACCCCTGGGGCTTTCGGAACCTAATTCACCCCTCCACTTT
CASSPGPLGLSEPNSPLHF
>.|TRBV9|TRBJ2-5|.
TGTGCCAGCAGCGGCAGCGCGAACCAAGAGACCCAGTACTTC
CASSGSANQETQYF
>.|TRBV15|TRBJ1-1|.
TGTGCCACCAGCAACTCGGACTGGAACACTGAAGCTTTCTTT
CATSNSDWNTEAFF
>.|TRBV6-5|TRBJ1-2|.
TGTGCCAGCAGGGGTTGGGAGGTGAACTATGGCTACACCTTC
CASRGWEVNYGYTF
>.|TRBV5-4|TRBJ2-3|.
TGTGCCAGCAGCCCGGCGGGCGAAATCTTCACAGATACGCAGTATTTT
CASSPAGEIFTDTQYF
>.|TRBV19|TRBJ1-5|TRBD1
TGTGCCAGTAGTCTACGGACAGGGGGCCTTTATAGCAATCAGCCCCAGCATTTT
CASSLRTGGLYSNQPQHF
>.|TRBV6-6|TRBJ2-7|.
TGTGCCAGCAGTCCCCCAGGGGTCCTCACTCTCTACGAGCAGTACTTC
CASSPPGVLTLYEQYF
>.|TRBV5-1|TRBJ2-1|.
TGCGCCAGCAGCTTGGATAGGCCCGGCGGGGAGCAGTTCTTC
CASSLDRPGGEQFF
>.|TRBV30|TRBJ1-1|.
TGTGCCTGGAGTGTACAGGTCAGGGTGGGCACTGAAGCTTTCTTT
CAWSVQVRVGTEAFF
>.|TRBV28|TRBJ2-7|TRBD2
TGTGCCAGCTGTGGGACTAGTAGCTACGAGCAGTACTTC
CASCGTSSYEQYF
>few|TRBV6-4|TRBJ2-5|TRBD2
TGTGCCAGCAGTGCCGGGACTAGCGGGGGTGACCCCCAGTACTTC
CASSAGTSGGDPQYF
>.|TRBV4-1|TRBJ2-3|TRBD2
TGCGCCAGCAGCCTACTAGCGGGGGCCGCAGATACGCAGTATTTT
CASSLLAGAADTQYF
>.|TRBV4-1|TRBJ2-1|.
TGCGCCAGCAGTCCAAGGGGAGGACGCTACAATGAGCAGTTCTTC
CASSPRGGRYNEQFF
>.|TRBV7-9|TRBJ2-1|.
TGTGCCAGCAGTAACGGGAGAAGAGATAATGAGCAGTTCTTC
CASSNGRRDNEQFF
>.|TRBV28|TRBJ1-5|TRBD1
TGTGCCAGCAACGACAGGGGCAATCAGCCCCAGCATTTT
CASNDRGNQPQHF
>.|TRBV7-9|TRBJ2-3|TRBD2
TGTGCCAGCAGCTTAGTTGCTAGCGGAAAAAGGGTAACAGATACGCAGTATTTT
CASSLVASGKRVTDTQYF
>.|TRBV30|TRBJ2-7|TRBD1
TGTGCCTGGTCAGGGGGCAAATCCTACGAGCAGTACTTC
CAWSGGKSYEQYF
>.|TRBV28|TRBJ1-3|.
TGTGCCCGCGGGGGGGGAGGGCTCTCTGGAAACACCATATATTTT
CARGGGGLSGNTIYF
>.|TRBV2|TRBJ2-3|TRBD2
TGTGCCAGCAGTTCTAGCGGGGGGCGAGATACGCAGTATTTT
CASSSSGGRDTQYF
>.|TRBV4-1|TRBJ2-4|TRBD2
TGCGCCAGCAGCCAAGAACGAAGTAGCGGGGGGGCTGAAAACATTCAGTACTTC
CASSQERSSGGAENIQYF
>.|TRBV5-1|TRBJ2-3|TRBD2
TGCGCCAGCAGTTCGCGGGGGTCTAGCACAGATACGCAGTATTTT
CASSSRGSSTDTQYF
>few|TRBV28|TRBJ1-2|.
TGTGCCAGCAGTTTTACAGGGTGGCGCGGCTACACCTTC
CASSFTGWRGYTF
>.|TRBV14|TRBJ1-2|.
TGTGCCAGCAGCCGAACCTCGATAGGTAGCGGCTACACCTTC
CASSRTSIGSGYTF
>many|TRBV7-6|TRBJ1-5|TRBD1
TGTGCCAGCAGCTTAGGCAGGGGGAGCAATCAGCCCCAGCATTTT
CASSLGRGSNQPQHF
>.|TRBV5-4|TRBJ2-3|TRBD2
TGTGCCAGCAGCTTGGCCGGAGGGAGGGCCAAAGATACGCAGTATTTT
CASSLAGGRAKDTQYF
>.|TRBV7-3|TRBJ2-7|.
TGTGCCAGCAGCTCCTCAACAGCCTACGAGCAGTACTTC
CASSSSTAYEQYF
>.|TRBV15|TRBJ2-1|.
TGTGCCACCACCTTCAGCAGGTTGAGCTCCTACAATGAGCAGTTCTTC
CATTFSRLSSYNEQFF
>.|TRBV10-1|TRBJ2-1|.
TGCGCCAGCAGTGAGTCGGCGGGGCACAATGAGCAGTTCTTC
CASSESAGHNEQFF
>.|TRBV2|TRBJ2-7|.
TGTGCCAGCAGTGAGTCAGGGCTCTCCTACGAGCAGTACTTC
CASSESGLSYEQYF
>once|TRBV13|TRBJ2-1|TRBD2
TGTGCCAGCAGCGCCGCGGGGGGACTTCATTACAATGAGCAGTTCTTC
CASSAAGGLHYNEQFF
>.|TRBV19|TRBJ1-1|.
TGTGCCAGTAGTATAGGTTGGGGCTCAGAAGCTTTCTTT
CASSIGWGSEAFF
>few|TRBV6-2/TRBV6-3|TRBJ1-1|.
TGTGCCAGCAGTTCGACCAGGGTAAAGGTGAACACTGAAGCTTTCTTT
CASSSTRVKVNTEAFF
>.|TRBV12-2|TRBJ2-3|.
TGTGCAAGTCGCTTAGCGACACTCCCCAAGGCAGATACGCAGTATTTT
CASRLATLPKADTQYF